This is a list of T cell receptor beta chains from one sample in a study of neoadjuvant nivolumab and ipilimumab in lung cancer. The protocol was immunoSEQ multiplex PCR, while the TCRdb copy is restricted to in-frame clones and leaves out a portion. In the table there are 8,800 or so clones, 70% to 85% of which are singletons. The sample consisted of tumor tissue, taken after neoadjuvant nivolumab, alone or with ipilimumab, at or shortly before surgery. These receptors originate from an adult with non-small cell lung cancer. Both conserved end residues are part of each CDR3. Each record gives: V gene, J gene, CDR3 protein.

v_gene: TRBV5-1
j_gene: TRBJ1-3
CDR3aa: CASSRTGAQNSGNTIYF

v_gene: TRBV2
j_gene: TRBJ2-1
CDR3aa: CASSPTSVRVQFF

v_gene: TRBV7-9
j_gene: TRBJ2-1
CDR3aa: CASRWYNEQFF

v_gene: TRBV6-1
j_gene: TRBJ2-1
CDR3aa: CASSDGLAGTNEQFF

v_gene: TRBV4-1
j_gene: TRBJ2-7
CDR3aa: CASSSLGWVAGGYEQYF

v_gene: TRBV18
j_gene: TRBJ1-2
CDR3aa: CASSPTTGTGLYGYTF

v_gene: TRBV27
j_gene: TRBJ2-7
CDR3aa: CASRNRERDRYEQYF

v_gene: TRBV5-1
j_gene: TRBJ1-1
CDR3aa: CASSLASGTGAFF

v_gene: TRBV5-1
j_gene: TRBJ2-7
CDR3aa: CASSLTADYEQYF

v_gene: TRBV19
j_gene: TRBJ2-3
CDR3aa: CASSIPSGSSDTQYF

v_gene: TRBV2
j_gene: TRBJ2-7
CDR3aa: CASRVAYRGTYEQYF

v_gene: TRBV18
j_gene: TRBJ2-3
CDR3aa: CASSPRGQVQDTQYF

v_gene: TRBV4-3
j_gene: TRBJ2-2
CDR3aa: CASSQVKFWQGENTGELFF

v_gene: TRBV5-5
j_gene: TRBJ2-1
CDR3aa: CASIFRLAGGNEQFF

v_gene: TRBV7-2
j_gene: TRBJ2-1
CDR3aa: CASTRTNSYNEQFF

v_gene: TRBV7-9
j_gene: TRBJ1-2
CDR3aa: CASSFPASRIYGYTF

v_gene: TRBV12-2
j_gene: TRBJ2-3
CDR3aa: CASRLGRRVGTDTQYF

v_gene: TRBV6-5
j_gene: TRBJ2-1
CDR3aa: CASSYGGTSWVDEQFF

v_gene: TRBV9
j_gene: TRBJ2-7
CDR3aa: CASSRGVYEQYF

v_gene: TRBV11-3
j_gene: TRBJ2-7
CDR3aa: CASSLRGSGGPCYEQYF

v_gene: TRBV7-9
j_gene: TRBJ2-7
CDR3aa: CASSLVVSARQYF

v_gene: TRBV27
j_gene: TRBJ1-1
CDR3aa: CASSSPQGLEAFF

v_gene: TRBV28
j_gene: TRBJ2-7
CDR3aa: CASSWVSRSSYEQYF

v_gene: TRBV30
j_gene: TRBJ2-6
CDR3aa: CAWSVRDRAVGANVLTF

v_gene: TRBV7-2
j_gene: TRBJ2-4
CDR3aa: CASRAAGARQNIQYF

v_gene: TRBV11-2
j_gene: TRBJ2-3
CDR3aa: CASSLDGALDTQYF

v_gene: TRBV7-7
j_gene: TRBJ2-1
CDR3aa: CASSLGLDRGLYNEQFF

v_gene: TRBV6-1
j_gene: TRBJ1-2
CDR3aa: CASRDRAYGYTF

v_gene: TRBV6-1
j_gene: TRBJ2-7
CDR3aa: CASSEAFAGGYEQYF

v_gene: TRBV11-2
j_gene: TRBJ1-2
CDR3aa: CASSLVLENSYGYTF

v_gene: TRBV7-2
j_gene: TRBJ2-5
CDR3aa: CASSPQGNQETQYF

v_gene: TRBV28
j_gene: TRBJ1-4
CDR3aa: CASSVWEGNEKLFF

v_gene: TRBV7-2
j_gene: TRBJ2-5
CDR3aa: CASSWGLQETQYF

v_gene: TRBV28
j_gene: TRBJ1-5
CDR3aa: CASSLPRGPQHF

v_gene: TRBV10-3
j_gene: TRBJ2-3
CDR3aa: CAISEIKSRLPQTDTQYF

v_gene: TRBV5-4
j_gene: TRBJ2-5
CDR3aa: CASSLEARAGETQYF

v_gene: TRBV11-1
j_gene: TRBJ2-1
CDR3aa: CASSQTTKQAYNEQFF

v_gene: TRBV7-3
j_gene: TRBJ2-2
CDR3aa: CASSRTTNTGELFF

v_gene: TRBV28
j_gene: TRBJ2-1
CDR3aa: CASGTGTYEQFF

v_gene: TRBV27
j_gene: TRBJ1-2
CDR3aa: CASSFWENYGYTF

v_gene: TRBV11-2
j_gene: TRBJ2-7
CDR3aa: CASSFSSSYEQYF

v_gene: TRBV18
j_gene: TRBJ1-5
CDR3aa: CASSPGPGWGRNQPQHF

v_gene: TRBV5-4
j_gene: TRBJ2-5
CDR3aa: CASSPGTGGLETQYF

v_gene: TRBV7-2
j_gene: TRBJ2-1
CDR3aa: CASSRTSGSSYNEQFF

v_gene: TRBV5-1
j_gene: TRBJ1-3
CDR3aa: CASSLGTVSGNTIYF

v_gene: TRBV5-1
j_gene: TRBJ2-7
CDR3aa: CASRTSGGYEQYF

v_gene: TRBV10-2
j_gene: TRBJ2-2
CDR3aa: CASRERTSGRAGELFF

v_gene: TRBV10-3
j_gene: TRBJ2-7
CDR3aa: CAISVSVEGTGLFEQYF

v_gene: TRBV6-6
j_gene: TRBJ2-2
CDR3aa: CASTHRREIIAGELFF

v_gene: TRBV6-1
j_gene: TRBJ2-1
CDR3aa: CASSPGGGTNEQFF

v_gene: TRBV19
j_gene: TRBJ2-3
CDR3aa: CASSPQGPDTQYF

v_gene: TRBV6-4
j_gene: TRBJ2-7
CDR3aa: CASSDSRDSALSYEQYF

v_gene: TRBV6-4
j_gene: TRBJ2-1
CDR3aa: CASSALAGEGNEQFF

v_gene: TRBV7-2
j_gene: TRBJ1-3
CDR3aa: CASSLVPDSGNTIYF

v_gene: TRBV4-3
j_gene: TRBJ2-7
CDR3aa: CASSQSGTEPSYEQYF

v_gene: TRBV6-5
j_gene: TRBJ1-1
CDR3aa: CASSYSAGTEAFF

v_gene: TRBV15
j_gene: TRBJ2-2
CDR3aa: CATSSALGGAVSGELFF

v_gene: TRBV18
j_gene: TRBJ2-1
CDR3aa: CASSLLTSGRYNEQFF

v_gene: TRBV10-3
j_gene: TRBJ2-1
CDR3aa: CAIRPSGRANEQFF

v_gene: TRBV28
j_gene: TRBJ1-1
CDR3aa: CASTNPGTLNTEAFF